The text below deals with one T cell receptor beta chain. No antigen is known for it. This record comes from a study of T cell repertoires in cytomegalovirus infection. Trimming at V came to 6 bases and at J to 5 bases, leaving 6 bases not matched to a gene. CDR3 length equals 13 residues. The V gene's germline CDR1 is MNHEY and CDR2 SMNVEV (reference sequence). TCRdb re-analysed the reads in MiXCR, keeping a single row per CDR3 protein. The data hold around 770,000 distinct CDR3 sequences, with about 27% observed a single time. Here the sequenced sample was cultured CD8+ T cells from PBMCs, taken from culture after CMV antigen stimulation. V is TRBV27 and J is TRBJ2-5; TRBD2 aligns across 7 bases. The source is a human donor in good health (CMV status not recorded). Some clones in this sample may be carry-over from other donors' samples. CDR3 in DNA: TGTGCCAGCAGAATGGGGGGGAGGGAGACCCAGTACTTC. Its protein is CASRMGGRETQYF.